This record concerns one T cell receptor (beta chain) sequence. Its matching antigen is unknown. This sample is part of a study of Ad26.COV2.S vaccination and SARS-CoV-2 variants. Study-wide context: The donor was enrolled in the Ad26.COV2.S arm of the COV1001 trial. Ad26.COV2.S, an intramuscular injection, was given once or twice 56 days apart.

Overall study results and limits: Vaccine recipients had higher spike-specific TCR breadth than placebo recipients.

The treatment: 19 received Ad26.COV2.S at low or high dose, single or two shots; 5 received placebo; per-sample allocation not given. Sampling happened 63 days after the first vaccine or placebo injection. Immunization relied on an Ad26 vector, which expressed Wuhan-strain SARS-CoV-2 spike. The assay was immunoSEQ multiplex PCR, and TCRdb's table has in-frame clones only and misses some. Of some 250,000 clones in the sample, 70% to 90% were seen once. The CDR3 runs 12 residues. V was shortened by 3 bases and J by 2 bases, with 4 bases between the two germline ends. Per the germline V gene, CDR1 is KGHSH and CDR2 is LQKENI.

This clonotype was sampled from a person aged 18-65 years who received the Ad26.COV2.S COVID-19 vaccine or a placebo. V and J are TRBV18 and TRBJ2-5; D is uncertain. This material consisted of peripheral blood, taken in a trial of Ad26.COV2.S vaccine versus placebo. The CDR3 is CASSPEQETQYF. The CDR3 DNA reads TGTGCCAGCTCACCCGAACAAGAGACCCAGTACTTC.